This T cell receptor (beta chain) was profiled in a study of blood T cell repertoires in COVID-19. About the study: The cDNA or gDNA used as material had been derived from T cells, B-cell-depleted T cells, or PBMCs.

The assay was immunoSEQ multiplex PCR, and TCRdb's table has in-frame clones only and misses some. Among 310,000 or so clones, 89% were seen once, and the ten largest hold over 8%. The study assigned cohorts using participant-reported clinical history. Germline CDR1 is SGHVS and CDR2 is FQNEAQ. The V segment lost 4 bases and the J segment 5 bases; nucleotides outside the gene matches: 8. The CDR3 is 15 residues long. Sequencing was performed on PBMCs or T cells enriched from blood (not recorded which). J is TRBJ1-5 and V is TRBV7-8, with 7 bases matching TRBD1. The TCR was taken from a woman between 35 and 50 years old who had recovered from COVID-19. The CDR3 region has the DNA TGTGCCAGCAGCTCAGTGTGGGACAGATATCAGCCCCAGCATTTT. Protein product: CASSSVWDRYQPQHF.